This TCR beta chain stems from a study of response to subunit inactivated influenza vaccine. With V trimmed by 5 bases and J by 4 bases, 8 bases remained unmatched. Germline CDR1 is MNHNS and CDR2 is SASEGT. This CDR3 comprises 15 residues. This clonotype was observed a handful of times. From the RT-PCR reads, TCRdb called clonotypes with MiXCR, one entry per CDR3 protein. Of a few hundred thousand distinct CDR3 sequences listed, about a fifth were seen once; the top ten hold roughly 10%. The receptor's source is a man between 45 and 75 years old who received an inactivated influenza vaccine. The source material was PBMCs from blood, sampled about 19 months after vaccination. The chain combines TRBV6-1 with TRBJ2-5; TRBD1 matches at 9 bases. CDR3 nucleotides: TGTGCCAGCAGTCTTATCGGGACAGGGCGAGAGACCCAGTACTTC. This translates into CASSLIGTGRETQYF.